The source of this T cell receptor (beta chain) is a study of Graves' ophthalmopathy and Graves' hyperthyroidism. Notes on this clonotype: This sequence may be a read error, since a much larger clone differs from it by one base.

As the template, RNA transcripts were used to amplify TCR beta CDR3 regions. HTBI primers primed a first-round RT-PCR, and a second-round multiplex PCR followed. TCRdb processed the multiplex PCR reads anew with MiXCR; each CDR3 protein has one entry. This sample has more than 1,000,000 distinct CDR3 sequences; about two fifths occur once, and the top ten carry around 10%. Germline V gene data show CDR1 as SEHNR and CDR2 as FQNEAQ (reference sequence). The CDR3 is 15 residues long. With 10 bases removed from V and 3 bases from J, the gap between germline ends came to 18 bases. The sequence was collected from an adult man with Graves' hyperthyroidism. Material: peripheral blood or thyroid tissue (not recorded which). The V call is TRBV7-9, the J call TRBJ2-2; tentative D call: TRBD1 (6 bases). This CDR3 reads CATKRTEPHTGELFF. In DNA form, the CDR3 reads TGTGCCACAAAGCGGACAGAGCCCCACACCGGGGAGCTGTTTTTT.